The next 20 T cell receptor beta chains were all read from a single sample in a study of blood T cell repertoires in COVID-19. Some clones are missing from TCRdb's copy, which holds only in-frame ones; the method was immunoSEQ multiplex PCR. The data hold around 320,000 clones, with roughly nine tenths observed a single time. The source material was PBMCs or T cells enriched from blood (not recorded which). The source is a woman aged 45-60 years who had been exposed to COVID-19.

The chain joins TRBV2 to TRBJ1-1, with 7 bases matching TRBD1. CDR3 length: 14 amino acids. In germline, CDR1 is SNHLY, CDR2 FYNNEI. The V segment lost 5 bases and the J segment 5 bases; nucleotides outside the gene matches: 8. The DNA of the CDR3 is TGTGCCAGCAGTCGCGAGACAGGGAGGACTGAAGCTTTCTTT. The encoded protein is CASSRETGRTEAFF.

The V gene is TRBV15, the J gene TRBJ2-7; the match to TRBD1 covers 8 bases. This CDR3 spans 15 amino acids. Per the germline V gene, CDR1 is LNHNV and CDR2 is YYDKDF (reference sequence). V lost 6 bases to trimming and J lost 3 bases; unmatched junction nucleotides: 10. CDR3 residues: CATSSEQGEFYEQYF. The CDR3 DNA sequence: TGTGCCACCAGTTCTGAACAGGGGGAATTCTACGAGCAGTACTTC.

This rearrangement joins TRBV23-1 to TRBJ1-5; D remains unclear. TRBV23-1 is placed among ORFs of uncertain function. This CDR3 is 17 amino acids long. The ends were cut back, 3 bases at V and 2 bases at J, with 17 bases in the middle. The CDR3 DNA is TGCGCCAGCAGTCATTCCTTCGAGGGAAATGGCAATCAGCCCCAGCATTTT. This sequence encodes CASSHSFEGNGNQPQHF.

The V and J genes are TRBV9 and TRBJ2-1; D unclear. Germline values: CDR1 SGDLS, CDR2 YYNGEE. CDR3 length: 17 amino acids. With 4 bases removed from V and 1 base from J, the gap between germline ends came to 18 bases. The chain's CDR3 is CASSSPRGWRSYNEQFF. The DNA for the CDR3 is TGTGCCAGCAGCTCCCCCCGTGGGTGGAGATCCTACAATGAGCAGTTCTTC.

The J gene is TRBJ1-2, the V gene TRBV5-1; the D gene is possibly TRBD1 (5 bases). Trimming pared 1 base from V and 2 bases from J, leaving 12 bases between. Germline V gene data show CDR1 as SGHRS and CDR2 as YFSETQ. CDR3 size: 15 residues. CDR3 nucleotides: TGCGCCAGCAGCTTGTCAGGACAACTAAACTATGGCTACACCTTC. This translates into CASSLSGQLNYGYTF.

This clone was seen only once. The chain carries TRBV28 and TRBJ1-2, with TRBD1 identical over 10 bases. The germline V gene encodes CDR1 MDHEN and CDR2 SYDVKM. The trim removed 5 bases at V and 8 bases at J, leaving 11 bases unmatched. This CDR3 comprises 15 residues. CDR3 protein: CASSQTTGGAEGYTF. The CDR3 DNA sequence: TGTGCCAGCAGTCAAACGACAGGGGGCGCCGAGGGCTACACCTTC.

V usage is TRBV10-3 and J usage is TRBJ1-1; TRBD1 might be the D (6 bases). Germline CDR1 ENHRY, CDR2 SYGVKD. Trimming took off 6 bases at V and 6 bases at J, with 14 bases between the two ends. The CDR3 length is 13 residues. The chain's CDR3 is CAIRIGQSSEAFF. CDR3 nucleotide sequence: TGTGCCATCAGGATTGGACAGTCTTCTGAAGCTTTCTTT.

The chain combines TRBV7-2 with TRBJ1-2; 10 bases map to TRBD1. The V segment lost 6 bases and the J segment 2 bases; nucleotides outside the gene matches: 12. The germline CDR1 and CDR2 sequences are SGHTA and FQGNSA. The CDR3 loop spans 17 amino acids. CDR3 in amino acids: CASRPIPGTGVNYGYTF. In nucleotides, the CDR3 is TGTGCCAGCAGACCGATCCCCGGGACAGGGGTAAACTATGGCTACACCTTC.

This clone showed up just once. The V and J genes are TRBV5-8 and TRBJ1-6; a possible D gene is TRBD1 (5 bases). CDR3 length equals 14 residues. Trimming stripped 4 bases from V and 9 bases from J, with 14 bases between. Germline assignment: CDR1 SGHTS and CDR2 YDEGEE. This chain's CDR3 is CASSDRGDSSPLHF. The DNA for the CDR3 is TGTGCCAGCAGCGATCGAGGAGACAGTTCACCCCTCCACTTT.

V and J are TRBV5-1 and TRBJ2-2, with 9 bases matching TRBD2. Germline V CDR1 and CDR2: SGHRS, YFSETQ. V trimming: 3 bases; J trimming: 4 bases; junction bases outside the gene matches: 7. This CDR3 has 16 residues. CDR3: CASSYLAGAITGELFF. CDR3 DNA: TGCGCCAGCAGCTACTTAGCGGGGGCCATCACCGGGGAGCTGTTTTTT.

A remark on this clone: Sequence at one end of the junction differs from germline and may be a read error. The gene calls are TRBV2 and TRBJ2-3, with D tentatively TRBD1 (6 bases). Germline values: CDR1 SNHLY, CDR2 FYNNEI. The CDR3 is 15 residues long. CDR3 region: CASRAGQFPTDAQYF. As DNA, the CDR3 is TGTGCCAGCAGAGCCGGACAGTTTCCCACAGATGCGCAGTATTTT.

The chain uses TRBV7-9 and TRBJ2-1; D unresolved. Looked up from germline, CDR1 is SEHNR and CDR2 is FQNEAQ (reference sequence). The CDR3 totals 15 residues. Trimming pared 1 base from V and 1 base from J, leaving 8 bases between. DNA of the CDR3: TGTGCCAGCAGCTTAGATGGCCCATCCTACAATGAGCAGTTCTTC. It codes for CASSLDGPSYNEQFF.

In nucleotides, the CDR3 is TGTGCCAGCAGTCTCCCTGGGGGACAGGGTACCAATGAGCAGTTCTTC. Encoded protein: CASSLPGGQGTNEQFF. This chain connects TRBV28 to TRBJ2-1, with 9 bases matching TRBD1. V was pared by 5 bases and J by 6 bases, with 11 bases of the junction left unmatched. Germline loops: CDR1 MDHEN, CDR2 SYDVKM. This CDR3 has 16 amino acids.

This sequence joins TRBV18 and TRBJ2-7, with 7 bases fitting TRBD1. The CDR3 sequence is 13 residues long. Per germline, CDR1 KGHSH and CDR2 LQKENI. Unmatched junction bases numbered 8, after V lost 5 bases and J lost 7 bases. CDR3 sequence (DNA): TGTGCCAGCTCATCTCAGGGGGTAGGAGAGCAGTACTTC. Its protein is CASSSQGVGEQYF.

The V and J genes are TRBV7-9 and TRBJ2-4; no clear D. Looked up from germline, CDR1 is SEHNR and CDR2 is FQNEAQ (reference sequence). This CDR3 comprises 15 residues. V lost 1 base and J lost 4, with 11 bases in between. Here the CDR3 reads CASSLEAAPKNIQYF. The CDR3, as DNA: TGTGCCAGCAGCTTAGAGGCGGCACCTAAAAACATTCAGTACTTC.

The count of this clone is one. The chain uses TRBV7-2 and TRBJ2-3; 13 nucleotides match TRBD2. The CDR3 contains 14 residues. Trimming at V came to 6 bases and at J to 3 bases, leaving 0 bases not matched to a gene. The germline V gene has CDR1 SGHTA and CDR2 FQGNSA. The CDR3 DNA reads as TGTGCCAGCAGACTAGCGGGGGGGACAGATACGCAGTATTTT. Translating gives CASRLAGGTDTQYF.

The V gene is TRBV27, the J gene TRBJ2-2; perhaps TRBD2 as D (7 bases). Germline CDR1 reads MNHEY; CDR2 reads SMNVEV (reference sequence). Trimming took 6 bases from V and 9 from J, leaving 17 bases between them. CDR3 size: 14 residues. The CDR3 region has the DNA TGTGCCAGCAGCCCCGACGGGGGGCTCAGGGAGCTGTTTTTT. As protein: CASSPDGGLRELFF.

The chain combines TRBV5-1 with TRBJ2-2; D might be TRBD2 (5 bases). Trimming removed 4 bases at V and 4 bases at J, with 14 bases between. The CDR3 consists of 15 residues. Germline V CDR1 and CDR2: SGHRS, YFSETQ. Written as DNA, the CDR3 is TGCGCCAGCAGCCCGGAGGTCGGGGTCACCGGGGAGCTGTTTTTT. Its protein product is CASSPEVGVTGELFF.

The V call is TRBV3-1 (or the pseudogene TRBV3-2), the J call TRBJ2-7; 8 positions match TRBD1. The ends lost 1 base at V and 0 bases at J; junction bases unmatched: 5. The germline gives CDR1 LGHDT, CDR2 YNNKEL (reference sequence). The CDR3 has 16 amino acids. DNA of the CDR3: TGTGCCAGCAGCCAAGCAGGGGGCCGATTCTCCTACGAGCAGTACTTC. It codes for CASSQAGGRFSYEQYF.

The V gene is TRBV4-2, the J gene TRBJ1-5; 7 bases line up with TRBD1. The V gene end was trimmed by 0 bases and the J gene end by 7 bases; junction bases not matched to a gene: 6. Germline V gives CDR1 LGHNA, CDR2 YNFKEQ. CDR3 length: 15 amino acids. The CDR3, as DNA: TGTGCCAGCAGCCAAGACCCGACAGGGAGGCAGCCCCAGCATTTT. Translation gives CASSQDPTGRQPQHF.